This T cell receptor (beta chain) was identified in a study of blood T cell repertoires in COVID-19. Germline V gene data show CDR1 as SGHTA and CDR2 as FQGNSA. Unmatched junction bases numbered 5, after V lost 1 base and J lost 2 bases. The CDR3 is made up of 16 amino acids. Those who participated ranged in age from roughly 18 to 100 years and resided in approximately 23 US areas. Cohorts were assigned according to the clinical history that participants reported. Before being deemed recovered, Cohort 3 donors had two negative PCRs, clearance, or symptom resolution. Study processing details: Reference gene primer amplification yielded estimated nucleated cell counts. Data came from immunoSEQ multiplex PCR; TCRdb stores just in-frame clones and leaves some out. Clonal size and the V and J genes are those of that table, whereas D and trimming came from the DNA. The sample includes about 46,000 clones, 86% of them seen just once.

The sequence was obtained from a woman in her forties or fifties who had recovered from COVID-19. The sample taken for sequencing was PBMCs or T cells enriched from blood (not recorded which). The rearrangement joins TRBV7-2 to TRBJ2-5; 9 nucleotides line up with TRBD2. CDR3 in DNA: TGTGCCAGCAGCTTAGTCCTGACTAGCGGACAAGAGACCCAGTACTTC. It translates to CASSLVLTSGQETQYF.